This entry concerns a single T cell receptor beta chain. Its antigen is as yet unknown. Naive CD8 populations comprised CD45RO-negative cells positively selected for CCR7, excluding terminally differentiated effector memory CD45RA+ cells. The study drew all its donors from Caucasian adults living in Nashville, Tennessee. The sample belongs to a study of shared clonotypes between healthy human individuals. Study-level points and caveats: Clonotypes which were not shared had lower generation probabilities than clonotypes that all four donors shared. The researchers took only blood, and tissue repertoires probably look different.

Researchers ran the assay at a deep level. TCRdb's copy holds only in-frame clones and misses some; the assay was immunoSEQ multiplex PCR. The sample has about 1,900,000 clones; about 95% are singletons. Germline V lookup: CDR1 SGHRS, CDR2 YFSETQ. Trimming shortened V by 0 bases and J by 0 bases, and 10 bases separated the two germline ends. The CDR3 contains 16 residues. Sequenced material: naive CD8+ T cells sorted from blood. The chain links TRBV5-1 to TRBJ1-3; D gene ambiguous. The clonotype comes from a man younger than 30 in good health. The CDR3 DNA sequence: TGCGCCAGCAGCTTGGCGCCCGGGGACTCTGGAAACACCATATATTTT. This sequence encodes CASSLAPGDSGNTIYF.